This T cell receptor (beta chain) was sequenced in a study of T cell responses to AZD1222 COVID-19 vaccine. Findings of the study overall: Two doses of AZD1222 preceded a rise in Spike-specific TCR breadth and depth.

Some clones are missing from TCRdb's copy, which holds only in-frame ones; the method was immunoSEQ multiplex PCR. The sample has 90,000 to 150,000 clones; roughly 87% are singletons. This clone showed up just a few times. Its target is not known. The clonotype comes from an adult who received the AZD1222 COVID-19 vaccine. Sequenced material: peripheral blood, taken 28 days after the second AZD1222 dose.

The CDR3 nucleotides read TGTGCCAGCAGTAAGGGACTACAGATGGAGCAGTTCTTC. Translating gives CASSKGLQMEQFF. The genes are TRBV6-5 and TRBJ2-1; TRBD2 aligns across 7 bases. The CDR3 contains 13 residues. V lost 5 bases, J lost 10 bases, and 8 bases stayed unmatched. Germline lookup yields CDR1 MNHEY and CDR2 SVGAGI.